This T cell receptor beta chain derives from a study of tumor-infiltrating lymphocytes in primary liver carcinoma. Study-wide points: Tumors had a top-250-clone fraction that was significantly higher than blood (p = 0.039). Tumor-blood pairs (like tumor-adjacent pairs) overlapped less than tumor region pairs did.

A constant-region primer primed TCR beta cDNA synthesis from about 550 ng of total RNA. Each TCR beta library was derived from three nested multiplex PCR rounds that employed slightly modified ARM-PCR. The first two PCR rounds used TRBV1-TRBV30 forward primers with a C-beta reverse primer, about 10 cycles each. A single record per CDR3 protein comes from TCRdb applying MiXCR to the multiplex PCR reads. The sample holds around 210,000 distinct CDR3 sequences; almost 65% are singletons and the top ten take 7% to 8.5%. Per germline, CDR1 LNHDA and CDR2 SQIVND (reference sequence). The CDR3 length is 15 residues. Trimming cost V 5 bases and J 4 bases; bases outside gene matches: 7. Comments on this clonotype: As yet, its antigen is unknown.

For blood RNA, unsorted whole blood served as the source, and germline DNA was extracted too. The source is a woman aged 55 to 70 with primary liver carcinoma and hepatitis B virus infection. The sequenced sample was peripheral blood. The chain couples TRBV19 to TRBJ1-1, with 10 nucleotides matching TRBD1. CDR3 in amino acids: CASSAGTGVRTEAFF. CDR3 nucleotides: TGTGCCAGTAGTGCGGGGACAGGGGTGCGCACTGAAGCTTTCTTT.